This T cell receptor (beta chain) was sequenced in a study of relationships among human T cell subsets. Anti-CD45RO beads selected memory T cells out of the CD45RA-negative fraction. Magnetic beads coated with subset-specific antibodies isolated the T cell subsets. Study-wide points: Across seven subsets, gene usage, CDR3 length and N-additions did not differ significantly. Bead-based sorting did not rule out CD4+CD8+ double-positive cells. Over 55% of CD8+ cytotoxic sequences came from clones with over 100 reads.

The CDR3 sequence is 13 residues long. V was pared by 3 bases and J by 0 bases, with 1 base of the junction left unmatched. Germline V gene sequence: CDR1 DFQATT, CDR2 SNEGSKA (reference sequence). As regards this clonotype: What it recognizes is unknown.

TCR alpha and beta CDR3s were amplified from mRNA by semiquantitative ARM-PCR. ARM-PCR used tagged nested gene-specific primers, then communal superprimers for exponential amplification. TCRdb recomputed calls from the multiplex PCR reads with MiXCR, one row per CDR3 protein. The data hold thousands of distinct CDR3 sequences, with 54% observed a single time. This clonotype originated in a man between 40 and 49 years old in good health. The rearrangement links TRBV20-1 to TRBJ1-2, with TRBD1 matching 7 bases. Specimen: memory T cells sorted from blood. CDR3 in amino acids: CSARGQTNYGYTF. DNA of the CDR3: TGCAGTGCTAGGGGACAGACTAACTATGGCTACACCTTC.